The present TCR beta chain was sequenced within a study of blood T cell repertoires in COVID-19. The germline V gene encodes CDR1 KGHSH and CDR2 LQKENI. V lost 1 base, J lost 1 base, and 8 bases lay in between. The CDR3 totals 14 residues. Profiling relied on immunoSEQ multiplex PCR, and the TCRdb table lists in-frame clones only, not all of them. Of roughly 250,000 clones listed, 88% are singletons. V is TRBV18 and J is TRBJ2-7; D is unresolved. The origin of this receptor is a woman aged 40 to 50 who had recovered from COVID-19. Sequencing was done on a sample of peripheral blood. The CDR3 loop is CASSPRQQSYEQYF. The CDR3 region has the DNA TGTGCCAGCTCACCACGCCAACAGTCCTACGAGCAGTACTTC.